Following are 31 T cell receptor beta chains from one sample sequenced in a study of Ad26.COV2.S vaccination and SARS-CoV-2 variants (dated by TCRdb to the early 2020s). The receptor library was made with the immunoSEQ multiplex PCR assay. As stored in TCRdb, this immuneACCESS dataset retains in-frame rearrangements with V and J assigned. A fraction of the clones does not appear; measured against another copy, unresolved V genes explain less than half of the discrepancy, and the remainder lacks a known reason. The sample data list hundreds of thousands of clones, and around 89% of these were observed just once. The leading ten clones occupy roughly 5% of the sample. The treatment or condition label of this sample denotes: some 20 received Ad26.COV2.S at low or high dose, single or two shots; 5 received placebo; per-sample allocation not given. For vaccine and placebo recipients, repertoires were sequenced using samples collected on day 63 after the first injection.

Sequenced here: peripheral blood, sampled in a trial of Ad26.COV2.S vaccine versus placebo. These receptors came from a person aged 18-65 years who received the Ad26.COV2.S COVID-19 vaccine or a placebo.

The chain recombines TRBV5-4 with TRBJ2-1; 9 bases fit TRBD2. This CDR3 is built from 18 residues. V gave up 1 base and J gave up 5 bases; unmatched junction bases: 13. Germline lookup yields CDR1 SGHNT and CDR2 YYREEE (reference sequence). CDR3 in amino acids: CASSLYLAGRNEDNEQFF. The CDR3 coding sequence is TGTGCCAGCAGCTTGTATCTAGCGGGAAGGAATGAGGACAATGAGCAGTTCTTC.

This clone came up once. This rearrangement joins TRBV4-1 to TRBJ2-1; perhaps TRBD2 as D (6 bases). Per germline, CDR1 MGHRA and CDR2 YSYEKL. The CDR3 length is 14 residues. Trimming took 5 bases from V and 5 from J, leaving 13 bases between them. CDR3 loop: CASSSDPGDNEQFF. Here the CDR3 DNA reads TGCGCCAGCAGCTCGGACCCGGGAGACAATGAGCAGTTCTTC.

The rearrangement joins TRBV7-8 to TRBJ1-3; D may be TRBD1 (5 bases). Germline V gives CDR1 SGHVS, CDR2 FQNEAQ. The CDR3 is made up of 17 amino acids. Trimming pared 5 bases from V and 0 bases from J, leaving 17 bases between. CDR3 in DNA: TGTGCCAGCAGCCCAGGGAGGGTGGGGAACTCTGGAAACACCATATATTTT. Translation gives CASSPGRVGNSGNTIYF.

This sequence joins TRBV9 and TRBJ2-3; the D gene is possibly TRBD2 (6 bases). CDR1 and CDR2 (germline): SGDLS, YYNGEE. Trimming took 3 bases from V and 11 from J, leaving 10 bases between them. This CDR3 is 11 amino acids long. For the CDR3, the DNA is TGTGCCAGCAGCGCGGACTACGAGCAGTATTTT. This gives the protein CASSADYEQYF.

The chain uses TRBV7-9 and TRBJ2-2; D assignment may be TRBD1 or TRBD2 (5 bases each). The CDR3 contains 15 residues. Looked up from germline, CDR1 is SEHNR and CDR2 is FQNEAQ (reference sequence). The V and J ends lost 8 bases and 0 bases respectively, with 13 bases between them. The CDR3 loop is CASASGGTNTGELFF. CDR3 in DNA: TGTGCCAGCGCCTCTGGGGGTACGAACACCGGGGAGCTGTTTTTT. The variable domain in full, completed from reference TRBV7-9 and TRBJ2-2, reads DTGVSQNPRHKITKRGQNVTFRCDPISEHNRLYWYRQTLGQGPEFLTYFQNEAQLEKSRLLSDRFSAERPKGSFSTLEIQRTEQGDSAMYLCASASGGTNTGELFFGEGSRLTVL.

The chain uses TRBV12-3 or TRBV12-4 and TRBJ1-2; 8 bases match TRBD1. V was pared by 8 bases and J by 6 bases, with 8 bases of the junction left unmatched. The CDR3 loop spans 13 amino acids. DNA for the CDR3: TGTGCCAGCGGGAGGACAGGGAAACATGGCTACACCTTC. Protein product: CASGRTGKHGYTF.

As to this clone: The same CDR3 is also encoded by other DNA sequences in this sample. This sequence joins TRBV3-1 (or the pseudogene TRBV3-2) and TRBJ1-3; D is undetermined. Germline V lookup: CDR1 LGHDT, CDR2 YNNKEL (reference sequence). This CDR3 has 15 residues. V shed 3 bases and J shed 0 bases, with 9 bases lying between them. CDR3 amino acids: CASSQERSSGNTIYF. The CDR3 coding sequence is TGTGCCAGCAGCCAGGAGCGGAGCTCTGGAAACACCATATATTTT.

The chain recombines TRBV13 with TRBJ2-1; 7 bases map to TRBD2. The CDR3 runs 15 residues. Germline-derived CDR1 and CDR2 are PRHDT and FYEKMQ (reference sequence). V was clipped by 1 base and J by 4 bases; unmatched bases: 4. The CDR3 here is CASSLAGGQYNEQFF. In DNA, the CDR3 is TGTGCCAGCAGCTTAGCGGGAGGACAATACAATGAGCAGTTCTTC.

This sequence joins TRBV28 and TRBJ2-7; D gene uncertain. V shed 3 bases and J shed 3 bases, with 12 bases lying between them. The CDR3 consists of 14 residues. Looked up from germline, CDR1 is MDHEN and CDR2 is SYDVKM. This CDR3 is CASSLGGRIYEQYF. Here the CDR3 DNA reads TGTGCCAGCAGTTTGGGTGGACGGATCTACGAGCAGTACTTC.

The rearrangement uses TRBV7-2 and TRBJ2-1; D is ambiguous. The CDR3 is made up of 12 amino acids. Germline V CDR1 and CDR2: SGHTA, FQGNSA. Trimming stripped 3 bases from V and 9 bases from J, with 9 bases between. The CDR3 here is CASSLTELEQFF. In DNA form, the CDR3 reads TGTGCCAGCAGCTTGACGGAGCTTGAGCAGTTCTTC.

The V and J genes are TRBV30 and TRBJ2-1, with TRBD2 as a possible D gene (6 bases). The CDR3 runs 14 residues. Trimming removed 2 bases at V and 7 bases at J, with 15 bases between. Germline CDR1 GTSNPN, CDR2 SVGIG (reference sequence). CDR3 sequence: CAWSMAGIVNEQFF. The CDR3, as DNA: TGTGCCTGGAGTATGGCGGGAATCGTGAATGAGCAGTTCTTC.

This sequence joins TRBV12-3 or TRBV12-4 and TRBJ1-2, with D hard to call. The V gene lost 6 bases and the J gene lost 8 bases, with 16 bases spanning the gap. This CDR3 contains 13 residues. The CDR3 spells CASSPTTTGGYTF. The CDR3 region has the DNA TGTGCCAGCAGCCCGACCACAACGGGGGGCTACACCTTC.

The rearrangement joins TRBV7-2 to TRBJ2-6; D is undetermined. V was clipped by 1 base and J by 0 bases, with 4 bases between them. This CDR3 spans 15 amino acids. In germline, CDR1 is SGHTA, CDR2 FQGNSA. The CDR3 sequence: CASSLEDSGANVLTF. The CDR3 coding sequence is TGTGCCAGCAGCTTAGAAGACTCTGGGGCCAACGTCCTGACTTTC.

The V and J genes are TRBV11-2 and TRBJ1-1; D ambiguous. Germline CDR1 reads SGHAT; CDR2 reads FQNNGV. The V end lost 1 base, the J end lost 1 base, and 4 bases lay between the germline ends. The CDR3 length is 13 residues. In DNA form, the CDR3 reads TGTGCCAGCAGCTTAGGAGGGAACACTGAAGCTTTCTTT. Its translation: CASSLGGNTEAFF.

This clone has a single count. The chain carries TRBV14 and TRBJ2-7, with D tentatively TRBD2 (5 bases). Deletions cut 5 bases from V and 0 bases from J, with 11 bases between. This CDR3 spans 14 amino acids. CDR1 and CDR2 (germline): SGHDN, FVKESK. CDR3 bases: TGTGCCAGCAGCGGTAGCGCTAGCTCCTACGAGCAGTACTTC. Amino acid sequence: CASSGSASSYEQYF.

Here the CDR3 reads CASSLGGLAGVGSYNEQFF. In DNA form, the CDR3 reads TGTGCCAGCAGCTTAGGGGGACTAGCGGGAGTAGGGTCCTACAATGAGCAGTTCTTC. This chain joins TRBV7-9 and TRBJ2-1, with 14 bases lining up with TRBD2. V trimming: 1 base; J trimming: 1 base; junction bases outside the gene matches: 6. Germline CDR1 is SEHNR and CDR2 is FQNEAQ (reference sequence). This CDR3 contains 19 residues. The whole variable domain, remainder taken from reference TRBV7-9 and TRBJ2-1, is DTGVSQNPRHKITKRGQNVTFRCDPISEHNRLYWYRQTLGQGPEFLTYFQNEAQLEKSRLLSDRFSAERPKGSFSTLEIQRTEQGDSAMYLCASSLGGLAGVGSYNEQFFGPGTRLTVL.

V and J are TRBV5-1 and TRBJ2-1, with D unresolved. Trimming pared 6 bases from V and 3 bases from J, leaving 7 bases between. From germline, CDR1 is SGHRS and CDR2 YFSETQ. This CDR3 has 12 amino acids. DNA for the CDR3: TGCGCCAGCACCGAGAACTACAATGAGCAGTTCTTC. Amino acid sequence: CASTENYNEQFF.

J is TRBJ1-2 and V is TRBV6-5, with a possible D match to TRBD1 (6 bases). Germline CDR1 reads MNHEY; CDR2 reads SVGAGI. The CDR3 has 14 residues. V dropped 5 bases and J dropped 0 bases, with 10 bases sitting between them. The CDR3 reads CASSPDRANYGYTF. CDR3 nucleotides: TGTGCCAGCAGTCCGGACAGAGCTAACTATGGCTACACCTTC.

This sequence joins TRBV5-1 and TRBJ1-2; a possible D gene is TRBD1 (5 bases). V was pared by 5 bases and J by 4 bases, with 18 bases between. Germline loops: CDR1 SGHRS, CDR2 YFSETQ. The CDR3 consists of 15 residues. The chain's CDR3 is CASRGGGGPGYGYTF. In DNA form, the CDR3 reads TGCGCCAGCAGAGGTGGGGGAGGGCCGGGCTATGGCTACACCTTC.

The chain joins TRBV5-1 to TRBJ2-5; 9 bases line up with TRBD1. The ends lost 3 bases at V and 4 bases at J; junction bases unmatched: 7. Germline values: CDR1 SGHRS, CDR2 YFSETQ. This CDR3 is 15 amino acids long. CDR3 coding DNA: TGCGCCAGCAGCTCCGGACAGGGGATGGCAGAGACCCAGTACTTC. Translating it yields CASSSGQGMAETQYF. The variable domain in full, completed from reference TRBV5-1 and TRBJ2-5, reads KAGVTQTPRYLIKTRGQQVTLSCSPISGHRSVSWYQQTPGQGLQFLFEYFSETQRNKGNFPGRFSGRQFSNSRSEMNVSTLELGDSALYLCASSSGQGMAETQYFGPGTRLLVL.

This chain links TRBV20-1 with TRBJ2-3; D remains ambiguous. The germline V gene has CDR1 DFQATT and CDR2 SNEGSKA (reference sequence). V was shortened by 3 bases and J by 4 bases, with 11 bases between the two germline ends. The CDR3 covers 13 residues. CDR3 sequence reads: CSASLSDSDTQYF. The CDR3, as DNA: TGCAGTGCTAGTCTTTCCGACTCAGATACGCAGTATTTT.

This chain uses TRBV3-1 (or the pseudogene TRBV3-2) with TRBJ1-1, with D perhaps matching TRBD1 (5 bases). The CDR3 totals 15 residues. Germline V gene data show CDR1 as LGHDT and CDR2 as YNNKEL (reference sequence). V was shortened by 0 bases and J by 1 base, with 9 bases between the two germline ends. The CDR3 loop is CASSQDMRGNTEAFF. In DNA, the CDR3 is TGTGCCAGCAGCCAAGACATGAGGGGGAACACTGAAGCTTTCTTT.

The rearrangement links TRBV9 to TRBJ2-5; 8 bases agree with TRBD2. Germline V gene data show CDR1 as SGDLS and CDR2 as YYNGEE. The junction had 5 bases not matched to a gene; V was cut back by 0 bases and J by 4 bases. This CDR3 has 15 amino acids. In DNA, the CDR3 is TGTGCCAGCAGCGTAGCGGGGGGGAGCGGAGAGACCCAGTACTTC. This codes for CASSVAGGSGETQYF.

This rearrangement joins TRBV19 to TRBJ2-3, with TRBD2 as a possible D gene (5 bases). CDR3 size: 16 residues. Germline CDR1 is LNHDA and CDR2 is SQIVND (reference sequence). Trimming removed 3 bases from V and 2 bases from J, with 15 bases in between. The CDR3 DNA follows: TGTGCCAGTAGTATTGGAGGAGACACAAACACAGATACGCAGTATTTT. This codes for CASSIGGDTNTDTQYF.

The CDR3 sequence is CASSLVGVRGADEAFF. The CDR3 nucleotides read TGTGCCAGCAGCTTAGTGGGCGTTAGGGGGGCCGATGAAGCTTTCTTT. This chain connects TRBV7-9 to TRBJ1-1, with a tentative D call TRBD1 (6 bases). The CDR3 is 16 amino acids. Between the trimmed V and J ends, which lost 1 base and 7 bases, there was a span of 19 bases. CDR1 SEHNR and CDR2 FQNEAQ come from the germline V gene (reference sequence).

The CDR3 region has the DNA TGTGCCAGCAGTTACTTGGAATCCGCCTATGGCTACACCTTC. This gives the protein CASSYLESAYGYTF. The chain joins TRBV6-2 or TRBV6-3 to TRBJ1-2; D gene ambiguous. CDR3 length equals 14 residues. CDR1 and CDR2 (germline): MNHEY, SVGEGT. Trimming cost V 1 base and J 4 bases, with 10 bases left between them.

Details on this clone: The sample carries other DNA sequences with the same CDR3. The chain employs TRBV28 and TRBJ2-3; 9 bases match TRBD1. The V and J ends lost 6 bases and 3 bases, in that order; junction bases with no gene match: 1. The CDR3 is 13 amino acids. The germline gives CDR1 MDHEN, CDR2 SYDVKM. The DNA of the CDR3 is TGTGCCAGCAGGGGACAGGGAACAGATACGCAGTATTTT. Translating gives CASRGQGTDTQYF.

V gene TRBV30 combines with J gene TRBJ2-3; possible D gene TRBD1, 6 bases. V was trimmed by 4 bases and J by 5 bases, leaving 13 bases between them. Germline lookup yields CDR1 GTSNPN and CDR2 SVGIG (reference sequence). This CDR3 is 13 amino acids long. The CDR3 bases are TGTGCCTGGAATGCAGGGGCGGGAGATACGCAGTATTTT. It specifies CAWNAGAGDTQYF.

This chain uses TRBV25-1 with TRBJ1-6; 8 bases agree with TRBD1. The CDR3 is made up of 14 amino acids. The germline V gene encodes CDR1 MGHDK and CDR2 SYGVNS. The V gene end was trimmed by 5 bases and the J gene end by 8 bases; junction bases not matched to a gene: 5. The CDR3 DNA reads TGTGCCAGCAGTCGAACAGGGGGATATTCACCCCTCCACTTT. Its protein product is CASSRTGGYSPLHF.

CDR3 in amino acids: CASSLKVGRQNTGELFF. Written as DNA, the CDR3 is TGTGCCAGCAGCTTAAAGGTCGGGCGGCAGAACACCGGGGAGCTGTTTTTT. The chain links TRBV7-2 to TRBJ2-2; no firm D call. V dropped 2 bases and J dropped 1 base, with 14 bases sitting between them. The germline V gene encodes CDR1 SGHTA and CDR2 FQGNSA. The CDR3 runs 17 residues.

V usage is TRBV13 and J usage is TRBJ1-2; D might be TRBD1 (6 bases). Germline lookup yields CDR1 PRHDT and CDR2 FYEKMQ (reference sequence). Trimming stripped 0 bases from V and 5 bases from J, with 16 bases between. The CDR3 extends over 16 amino acids. The CDR3 DNA follows: TGTGCCAGCAGCTTAGGAATTTTGGGACAACCTTATGGCTACACCTTC. This sequence encodes CASSLGILGQPYGYTF.